This TCR beta chain was recovered during a study of blood T cells in healthy people across ages. The CDR3 runs 18 residues. Germline CDR1 reads LGHDT; CDR2 reads YNNKEL (reference sequence). V gave up 0 bases and J gave up 4 bases; unmatched junction bases: 11. With a J-beta primer mix and a sample-barcoded 5' primer, a second PCR ran about 7 to 12 cycles. TCRdb used MiXCR to reprocess the 5' RACE reads, holding one entry per CDR3 protein. This sample has some 1.6 million distinct CDR3 sequences, with about 31% found just once. Input material: blood. This TCR was recovered from a woman under 40 in good health. The chain couples TRBV3-1 to TRBJ2-1; 8 bases match TRBD1. The CDR3 loop is CASSQDLGTGQAYNEQFF. The CDR3 DNA sequence: TGTGCCAGCAGCCAAGATCTTGGGACGGGACAGGCATACAATGAGCAGTTCTTC.